This TCR beta chain was observed in a study of CD8+CD57+ T cells in acquired aplastic anemia. Study details: DNA recovered from sorted CD4+ and CD8+ cells had a mean of 3.2 ug. Notes on the study in general: In CD8+ cells, Simpson's diversity showed no significant difference between patients and controls. The study identified around 28 CD8+ CDR3 sequences shared by patients and controls.

Comments on this clonotype: Its specificity is not known.

Trimming cost V 0 bases and J 4 bases; bases outside gene matches: 9. The CDR3 covers 16 residues. CDR1 is SGHRS and CDR2 is YFSETQ in the germline V gene. Genomic DNA templated the TCR beta VDJ and CDR3 profiling. Using its own MiXCR run on the reads, TCRdb lists one record per CDR3 protein. This table has approximately 190,000 distinct CDR3 sequences, roughly 64% appearing once. The TCR originated in a human donor with severe aplastic anemia or a healthy control (not recorded which). V and J are TRBV5-1 and TRBJ2-5; 7 bases are shared with TRBD2. Source material: sorted CD4+, CD8+, or CD8+CD57+ T cells (not recorded which) from PBMCs. The CDR3 here is CASSLVVAGERETQYF. CDR3 nucleotides: TGCGCCAGCAGCTTGGTAGTTGCGGGAGAGCGAGAGACCCAGTACTTC.